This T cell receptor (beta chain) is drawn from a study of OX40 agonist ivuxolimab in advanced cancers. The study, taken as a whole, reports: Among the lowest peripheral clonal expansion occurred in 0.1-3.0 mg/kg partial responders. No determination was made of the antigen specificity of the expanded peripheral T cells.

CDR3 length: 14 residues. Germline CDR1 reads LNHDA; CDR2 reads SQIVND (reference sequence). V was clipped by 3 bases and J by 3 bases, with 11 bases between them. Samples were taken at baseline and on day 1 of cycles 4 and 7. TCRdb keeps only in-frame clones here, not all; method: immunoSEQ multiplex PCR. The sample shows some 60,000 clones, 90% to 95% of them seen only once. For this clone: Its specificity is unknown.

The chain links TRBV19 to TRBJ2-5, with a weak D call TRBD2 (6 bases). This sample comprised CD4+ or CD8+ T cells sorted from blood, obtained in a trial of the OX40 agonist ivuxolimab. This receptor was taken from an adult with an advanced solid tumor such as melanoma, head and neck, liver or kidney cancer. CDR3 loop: CASSIGGVEETQYF. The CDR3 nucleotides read TGTGCCAGTAGTATCGGAGGGGTCGAAGAGACCCAGTACTTC.